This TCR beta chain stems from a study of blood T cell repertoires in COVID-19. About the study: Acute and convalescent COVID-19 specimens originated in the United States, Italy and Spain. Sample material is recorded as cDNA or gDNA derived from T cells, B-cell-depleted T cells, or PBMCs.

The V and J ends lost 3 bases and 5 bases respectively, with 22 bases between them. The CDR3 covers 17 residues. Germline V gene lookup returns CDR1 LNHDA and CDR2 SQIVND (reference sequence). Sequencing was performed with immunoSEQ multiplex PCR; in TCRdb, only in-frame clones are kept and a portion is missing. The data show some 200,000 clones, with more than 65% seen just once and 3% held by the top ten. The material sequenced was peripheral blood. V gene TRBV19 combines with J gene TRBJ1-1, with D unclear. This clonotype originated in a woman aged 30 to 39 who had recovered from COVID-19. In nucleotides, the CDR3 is TGTGCCAGTAGTATTTTTACGCTCTCAGGAGGTCCAACTGAAGCTTTCTTT. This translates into CASSIFTLSGGPTEAFF. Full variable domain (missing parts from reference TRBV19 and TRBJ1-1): DGGITQSPKYLFRKEGQNVTLSCEQNLNHDAMYWYRQDPGQGLRLIYYSQIVNDFQKGDIAEGYSVSREKKESFPLTVTSAQKNPTAFYLCASSIFTLSGGPTEAFFGQGTRLTVV.